This is a list of T cell receptor beta chains from one sample in a study of shared clonotypes between healthy human individuals. Here immunoSEQ multiplex PCR was the method, and the copy in TCRdb shows in-frame clones only, minus some. Of about a million clones listed, approximately 75% are singletons. Sequenced: memory CD4+ T cells from PBMCs. These receptors were obtained from a man between 18 and 29 years old in good health. Some clones in this sample may be carry-over from other donors' samples. Each CDR3 is given with its conserved first and last residue. A D gene is named only where the DNA matches it firmly. The listing skips clone size in some rows; elsewhere it reads once, few, many or a size class.

cdr3_nt: TGTGCCAGCAGCGTAGGTAGCGGGAACACCGGGGAGCTGTTTTTT
cdr3_aa: CASSVGSGNTGELFF
clone_size: .
d_call: .
v_call: TRBV5-4
j_call: TRBJ2-2

cdr3_nt: TGTGCCAGCAGTTACAGGGACAGTGGCTATGGCTACACCTTC
cdr3_aa: CASSYRDSGYGYTF
clone_size: .
d_call: TRBD1
v_call: TRBV6-5
j_call: TRBJ1-2

cdr3_nt: TGTGCCAGCAGCCCCTGGCCGGGTAGCACAGATACGCAGTATTTT
cdr3_aa: CASSPWPGSTDTQYF
clone_size: .
d_call: .
v_call: TRBV9
j_call: TRBJ2-3

cdr3_nt: TGCGCCAGCAGCCCAATCGGGACTATTGCCGGGGAGCTGTTTTTT
cdr3_aa: CASSPIGTIAGELFF
clone_size: .
d_call: TRBD2
v_call: TRBV5-1
j_call: TRBJ2-2

cdr3_nt: TGTGCCAGCAGGGAACTAGCGATTCAAACCTACAATGAGCAGTTCTTC
cdr3_aa: CASRELAIQTYNEQFF
clone_size: .
d_call: TRBD2
v_call: TRBV6-1
j_call: TRBJ2-1

cdr3_nt: TGTGCCAGCAGCCAAGTGCCCAATAACTATGGCTACACCTTC
cdr3_aa: CASSQVPNNYGYTF
clone_size: .
d_call: .
v_call: TRBV4-2
j_call: TRBJ1-2

cdr3_nt: TGTGCCAGCTCCATAGCGGGAGTGGTAAATGAGCAGTTCTTC
cdr3_aa: CASSIAGVVNEQFF
clone_size: once
d_call: TRBD2
v_call: TRBV28
j_call: TRBJ2-1

cdr3_nt: TGTGCCAGCAGCTACAGGGGGCTGCAATACGAGCAGTACTTC
cdr3_aa: CASSYRGLQYEQYF
clone_size: .
d_call: TRBD1
v_call: TRBV11-2
j_call: TRBJ2-7

cdr3_nt: TGTGCCAGCAGTAAACAGGAGAACACTGAAGCTTTCTTT
cdr3_aa: CASSKQENTEAFF
clone_size: .
d_call: .
v_call: TRBV7-3
j_call: TRBJ1-1

cdr3_nt: TGCGCCAGCAGCACGGGACAGGGAGGTTTCTCCGGGGAGCTGTTTTTT
cdr3_aa: CASSTGQGGFSGELFF
clone_size: once
d_call: TRBD1
v_call: TRBV5-1
j_call: TRBJ2-2

cdr3_nt: TGTGCCAGCTCACCGGACGGAAACTCTGGAAACACCATATATTTT
cdr3_aa: CASSPDGNSGNTIYF
clone_size: .
d_call: .
v_call: TRBV18
j_call: TRBJ1-3

cdr3_nt: TGTGCCAGCAGCTTAGAACAGGGTGGACAGCCCCAGCATTTT
cdr3_aa: CASSLEQGGQPQHF
clone_size: few
d_call: .
v_call: TRBV7-2
j_call: TRBJ1-5

cdr3_nt: TGTGCCAGCAGTTTAGCGGGAGGGATTCGGGAGACCCAGTACTTC
cdr3_aa: CASSLAGGIRETQYF
clone_size: .
d_call: TRBD2
v_call: TRBV28
j_call: TRBJ2-5

cdr3_nt: TGTGCCAGCAGCCAGACAGGGGCCTATGGCTACACCTTC
cdr3_aa: CASSQTGAYGYTF
clone_size: few
d_call: TRBD1
v_call: TRBV28
j_call: TRBJ1-2

cdr3_nt: TGTGCCAGCAGCGGCACAGGGAGGAACCAGCCCCAGCATTTT
cdr3_aa: CASSGTGRNQPQHF
clone_size: .
d_call: .
v_call: TRBV7-8
j_call: TRBJ1-5

cdr3_nt: TGTGCCTGGAGGGCGGAAGAGACCCAGTACTTC
cdr3_aa: CAWRAEETQYF
clone_size: .
d_call: .
v_call: TRBV30
j_call: TRBJ2-5

cdr3_nt: TGTGCCAGCAGCTCTAGGACAGGGTTTTATCACGAGCAGTACTTC
cdr3_aa: CASSSRTGFYHEQYF
clone_size: .
d_call: TRBD1
v_call: TRBV7-6
j_call: TRBJ2-7

cdr3_nt: TGTGCCAGCAGCCGTGGACGGAACCAAGAGACCCAGTACTTC
cdr3_aa: CASSRGRNQETQYF
clone_size: .
d_call: .
v_call: TRBV28
j_call: TRBJ2-5

cdr3_nt: TGTGCCATCAGTGAGTCGGGCCAGAGAAATGAAAAACTGTTTTTT
cdr3_aa: CAISESGQRNEKLFF
clone_size: .
d_call: .
v_call: TRBV10-3
j_call: TRBJ1-4

cdr3_nt: TGCGCCAGCAGCCAAGAGGTGACAGGGGACACTGAAGCTTTCTTT
cdr3_aa: CASSQEVTGDTEAFF
clone_size: few
d_call: .
v_call: TRBV5-2
j_call: TRBJ1-1

cdr3_nt: TGCAGCGGGACGGGCCCCTCCTACGAGCAGTACTTC
cdr3_aa: CSGTGPSYEQYF
clone_size: .
d_call: .
v_call: TRBV29-1
j_call: TRBJ2-7

cdr3_nt: TGTGCCAGCAGTGAAATAGGGGATACGCAGTATTTT
cdr3_aa: CASSEIGDTQYF
clone_size: .
d_call: .
v_call: TRBV6-1
j_call: TRBJ2-3

cdr3_nt: TGCAGCGTGACGATGAGCTCTGGGGCCAACGTCCTGACTTTC
cdr3_aa: CSVTMSSGANVLTF
clone_size: .
d_call: .
v_call: TRBV29-1
j_call: TRBJ2-6

cdr3_nt: TGTGCCAGCAAAATGCTCCGGACAGCCGAGCAGTACTTC
cdr3_aa: CASKMLRTAEQYF
clone_size: few
d_call: .
v_call: TRBV6-5
j_call: TRBJ2-7

cdr3_nt: TGCGCAGCAACAAGGGCGGGGGAGACCCAGTACTTC
cdr3_aa: CAATRAGETQYF
clone_size: .
d_call: .
v_call: TRBV10-2
j_call: TRBJ2-5

cdr3_nt: TGCGCCAGCAGGCCCCGGGAGCGGAGCACAGATACGCAGTATTTT
cdr3_aa: CASRPRERSTDTQYF
clone_size: few
d_call: .
v_call: TRBV4-3
j_call: TRBJ2-3

cdr3_nt: TGTGCCAGCAGCGAAAATACAGGGTCGAGTGGCTACACCTTC
cdr3_aa: CASSENTGSSGYTF
clone_size: .
d_call: .
v_call: TRBV9
j_call: TRBJ1-2

cdr3_nt: TGTGCCAGCAGCCAAGAGGTTTGGGGGAGCTCTGGGGCCAACGTCCTGACTTTC
cdr3_aa: CASSQEVWGSSGANVLTF
clone_size: .
d_call: .
v_call: TRBV5-4
j_call: TRBJ2-6

cdr3_nt: TGTGCCTACCTGGGGCTGGAGATCCAAGAGACCCAGTACTTC
cdr3_aa: CAYLGLEIQETQYF
clone_size: few
d_call: .
v_call: TRBV30
j_call: TRBJ2-5

cdr3_nt: TGTGCCTGGAGCGGACAGGGCAATCAGCCCCAGCATTTT
cdr3_aa: CAWSGQGNQPQHF
clone_size: .
d_call: TRBD1
v_call: TRBV30
j_call: TRBJ1-5

cdr3_nt: TGTGCCAGCAGGGGGACTAGCGGGATCCTTAGTGAGCAGTTCTTC
cdr3_aa: CASRGTSGILSEQFF
clone_size: .
d_call: TRBD2
v_call: TRBV28
j_call: TRBJ2-1

cdr3_nt: TGTGCCAGCAGCCAAGTTGGCCCGGGGCTGTTCTTC
cdr3_aa: CASSQVGPGLFF
clone_size: .
d_call: .
v_call: TRBV4-2
j_call: TRBJ2-1